These 24 T cell receptor beta chains were sequenced from one sample in a study of T cell repertoires in cytomegalovirus infection. From the reads, TCRdb called clonotypes with MiXCR, one entry per CDR3 protein. Found here are approximately 320,000 distinct CDR3 sequences, 9.5% of them singletons; the top ten hold over 3.5%. The sequencing input was PBMCs. These TCRs come from a human donor in good health (CMV status not recorded). Some clones in this sample may be carry-over from other donors' samples.

This clonotype appeared many times. The chain couples TRBV7-9 to TRBJ1-5; no reliable D call. Trimming removed 3 bases from V and 1 base from J, with 19 bases in between. The CDR3 has 18 residues. The germline V gene has CDR1 SEHNR and CDR2 FQNEAQ (reference sequence). In DNA, the CDR3 is TGTGCCAGCAGCTTCAGCGGTCGTGGAGGAGTGAGCAATCAGCCCCAGCATTTT. This translates into CASSFSGRGGVSNQPQHF.

This clonotype was recorded at least ten times. The genes are TRBV7-2 and TRBJ2-2; 10 bases match TRBD2. Germline assignment: CDR1 SGHTA and CDR2 FQGNSA. This CDR3 is built from 18 residues. V shed 3 bases and J 0 bases; nucleotides not matched to a gene: 7. The CDR3, as DNA: TGTGCCAGCAGCTTTTACCTAGCGGGGGAATCGAACACCGGGGAGCTGTTTTTT. Encoded protein: CASSFYLAGESNTGELFF.

This clonotype came up a few times. V gene TRBV12-5 combines with J gene TRBJ1-4, with D possibly TRBD1 on 5 matching bases. In germline, CDR1 is LGHNT, CDR2 FRNRAP. V was shortened by 4 bases and J by 4 bases, with 13 bases between the two germline ends. The CDR3 runs to 15 residues. CDR3 bases: TGTGCTAGTGGTTCGGGGACCAGTTATAATGAAAAACTGTTTTTT. This sequence encodes CASGSGTSYNEKLFF.

In its sample, this clonotype was seen a few times. The chain recombines TRBV15 with TRBJ2-7, with a possible D match to TRBD2 (6 bases). Trimming shortened V by 4 bases and J by 3 bases, and 16 bases separated the two germline ends. The CDR3 is 15 residues long. From germline, CDR1 is LNHNV and CDR2 YYDKDF (reference sequence). CDR3: CATSTEGRRVYEQYF. The CDR3 DNA reads as TGTGCCACCAGCACCGAGGGCAGGAGGGTCTACGAGCAGTACTTC.

The rearrangement links TRBV11-2 to TRBJ2-1, with 8 bases lining up with TRBD1. V was pared by 2 bases and J by 4 bases, with 7 bases of the junction left unmatched. Germline V gene lookup returns CDR1 SGHAT and CDR2 FQNNGV. CDR3 length: 16 residues. The CDR3 region is CASSLRGQDPYNEQFF. CDR3 nucleotide sequence: TGTGCCAGCAGCTTAAGGGGACAGGACCCATACAATGAGCAGTTCTTC.

The genes are TRBV6-2 or TRBV6-3 and TRBJ2-1; possibly TRBD2 for D (5 bases). This CDR3 spans 15 amino acids. The germline CDR1 and CDR2 sequences are MNHEY and SVGEGT. V lost 2 bases and J lost 3, with 11 bases in between. The DNA of the CDR3 is TGTGCCAGCAGTTACAGTGGACTTAACTACAATGAGCAGTTCTTC. Protein sequence: CASSYSGLNYNEQFF.

The table lists this clonotype with many counts. This chain uses TRBV6-6 with TRBJ2-2; TRBD2 is a possible D gene (5 bases). V lost 8 bases, J lost 3 bases, and 16 bases lay in between. The germline gives CDR1 MNHNY, CDR2 SVGAGI (reference sequence). This CDR3 contains 15 residues. CDR3: CASSLKGVDTGELFF. Written as DNA, the CDR3 is TGTGCCAGCTCCTTAAAGGGAGTGGACACCGGGGAGCTGTTTTTT.

This clonotype was seen a few times. V is TRBV29-1 and J is TRBJ1-2, with D possibly TRBD1 on 5 matching bases. CDR1 is SQVTM, CDR2 ANQGSEA, per germline. CDR3 size: 11 residues. V lost 4 bases to trimming and J lost 4 bases, with 7 bases between them. For the CDR3, the DNA is TGCAGCGTTGTGACAGTCTATGGCTACACCTTC. It encodes CSVVTVYGYTF.

The genes are TRBV29-1 and TRBJ2-3; 11 bases are shared with TRBD2. The ends lost 4 bases at V and 3 bases at J; junction bases unmatched: 6. CDR3 length: 15 residues. Germline values: CDR1 SQVTM, CDR2 ANQGSEA. This CDR3 is CSVGNSGRGTDTQYF. The CDR3 DNA reads as TGCAGCGTTGGGAATAGCGGGAGGGGAACAGATACGCAGTATTTT.

The rearrangement joins TRBV28 to TRBJ2-1, with D tentatively TRBD2 (6 bases). V was shortened by 4 bases and J by 6 bases, with 10 bases between the two germline ends. CDR1 MDHEN and CDR2 SYDVKM come from the germline V gene. The CDR3 is 13 amino acids. The CDR3 nucleotides read TGTGCCAGCAGTTCCGGGACTTTCAATGAGCAGTTCTTC. Residues: CASSSGTFNEQFF.

This clonotype has only a few counts. The gene calls are TRBV5-1 and TRBJ2-5, with TRBD2 as a possible D gene (5 bases). V lost 1 base and J 3 bases, leaving 7 bases between the germline ends. Germline V gene lookup returns CDR1 SGHRS and CDR2 YFSETQ. The CDR3 is 13 amino acids. Here the CDR3 DNA reads TGCGCCAGCAGCTTGACTAGTGAAGAGACCCAGTACTTC. Protein product: CASSLTSEETQYF.

In nucleotides, the CDR3 is TGCAGTGCTAGAGATCATAATTCACCCCTCCACTTT. Its translation: CSARDHNSPLHF. V usage is TRBV20-1 and J usage is TRBJ1-6; D gene unclear. The length of the CDR3 is 12 residues. V was shortened by 0 bases and J by 5 bases, with 2 bases between the two germline ends. CDR1 and CDR2 (germline): DFQATT, SNEGSKA (reference sequence).

This clonotype was seen at least ten times. This rearrangement joins TRBV11-2 to TRBJ2-1; TRBD2 matches 14 bases. This CDR3 spans 16 amino acids. The V segment lost 5 bases and the J segment 9 bases; nucleotides outside the gene matches: 9. The V gene's germline CDR1 is SGHAT and CDR2 FQNNGV. CDR3 amino acids: CASSPVHGLAGGEQFF. DNA for the CDR3: TGTGCCAGCAGCCCTGTTCACGGACTAGCGGGAGGTGAGCAGTTCTTC.

In this sample, this clonotype turned up many times. The chain combines TRBV7-2 with TRBJ2-7; D unclear. Trimming cost V 2 bases and J 2 bases, with 10 bases left between them. Germline V gene data show CDR1 as SGHTA and CDR2 as FQGNSA. The CDR3 is made up of 14 amino acids. In DNA form, the CDR3 reads TGTGCCAGCAGCTTACAGAACGGACCCTACGAGCAGTACTTC. Encoded protein: CASSLQNGPYEQYF.

This clonotype was picked up many times. The gene calls are TRBV7-9 and TRBJ1-6; TRBD1 aligns across 9 bases. From germline, CDR1 is SEHNR and CDR2 FQNEAQ (reference sequence). The CDR3 covers 17 residues. The junction had 13 bases not matched to a gene; V was cut back by 4 bases and J by 9 bases. For the CDR3, the DNA is TGTGCCAGCAGCTCTCATGAGACAGGGGGTATCTCTTCACCCCTCCACTTT. It codes for CASSSHETGGISSPLHF.

This clonotype occurred many times. This chain links TRBV7-2 with TRBJ2-3; TRBD2 matches 8 bases. V lost 1 base and J lost 3; bases outside the gene matches: 9. The germline V gene encodes CDR1 SGHTA and CDR2 FQGNSA. The CDR3 consists of 17 residues. CDR3 protein: CASSLVAGRFGTDTQYF. The DNA of the CDR3 is TGTGCCAGCAGCTTAGTAGCGGGAAGGTTTGGGACAGATACGCAGTATTTT. The complete variable domain, with remaining parts taken from reference TRBV7-2 and TRBJ2-3, reads GAGVSQSPSNKVTEKGKDVELRCDPISGHTALYWYRQSLGQGLEFLIYFQGNSAPDKSGLPSDRFSAERTGGSVSTLTIQRTQQEDSAVYLCASSLVAGRFGTDTQYFGPGTRLTVL.

This clonotype was observed a handful of times. CDR3 region: CASSYQGQGHQPQHF. The CDR3 DNA reads as TGTGCCAGCAGTTACCAGGGACAGGGACACCAGCCCCAGCATTTT. The V and J genes are TRBV6-6 and TRBJ1-5, with 9 bases fitting TRBD1. The V gene end was trimmed by 2 bases and the J gene end by 7 bases; junction bases not matched to a gene: 6. The CDR3 runs 15 residues. Looked up from germline, CDR1 is MNHNY and CDR2 is SVGAGI (reference sequence).

This clonotype was observed a handful of times. J is TRBJ2-5 and V is TRBV11-2, with TRBD2 matching 7 bases. V shed 0 bases, J shed 5 bases, and the junction held 6 bases outside the gene matches. Germline V gene lookup returns CDR1 SGHAT and CDR2 FQNNGV. The CDR3 spans 15 residues. CDR3 sequence reads: CASSLDLVRGETQYF. The CDR3 DNA is TGTGCCAGCAGCTTAGATCTGGTGCGGGGGGAGACCCAGTACTTC.

This clonotype was seen many times. The rearrangement joins TRBV6-2 or TRBV6-3 to TRBJ1-1; weak D call: TRBD1 (5 bases). Trimming left V 8 bases short and J 6 bases short, with 22 bases between. The CDR3 sequence is 15 residues long. Per germline, CDR1 MNHEY and CDR2 SVGEGT. CDR3 coding DNA: TGTGCCAGCGATTGGGTGGGGCGCGATGGATCTGAAGCTTTCTTT. Residues: CASDWVGRDGSEAFF.

The CDR3, as DNA: TGTGCCATCAGTGGTAGCGGGAGAGTCGATGAGCAGTTCTTC. Amino acid sequence: CAISGSGRVDEQFF. V and J are TRBV10-3 and TRBJ2-1; 9 bases match TRBD2. Germline assignment: CDR1 ENHRY and CDR2 SYGVKD. There are 14 residues in the CDR3. V trimming: 4 bases; J trimming: 8 bases; junction bases outside the gene matches: 6.

This clonotype was counted at least ten times. The rearrangement uses TRBV12-3 or TRBV12-4 and TRBJ1-2; D perhaps matches TRBD1 (5 bases). The ends were cut back, 5 bases at V and 4 bases at J, with 17 bases in the middle. CDR3 size: 15 residues. The CDR3 reads CASSLSSGRSYGYTF. CDR3 DNA: TGTGCCAGCAGTCTCAGCTCGGGACGCAGCTATGGCTACACCTTC.

This sequence joins TRBV6-2 or TRBV6-3 and TRBJ2-1, with 9 bases fitting TRBD2. Trimming took 6 bases from V and 6 from J; bases not matched to a gene: 9. This CDR3 is built from 15 residues. Germline-derived CDR1 and CDR2 are MNHEY and SVGEGT. The CDR3 DNA reads TGTGCCAGCAGCTCCGAACTAGCGGGTTTCAATGAGCAGTTCTTC. It encodes CASSSELAGFNEQFF.

This clonotype came up many times. This sequence joins TRBV11-3 and TRBJ2-3; TRBD2 aligns across 8 bases. The CDR3 is made up of 13 amino acids. Germline-derived CDR1 and CDR2 are SGHNT and YENEEA. With V trimmed by 4 bases and J by 5 bases, 2 bases remained unmatched. The CDR3 protein is CASSSGGKDTQYF. CDR3 DNA sequence: TGTGCCAGCAGCTCGGGGGGGAAAGATACGCAGTATTTT.

The chain uses TRBV28 and TRBJ2-1; the match to TRBD2 covers 10 bases. V lost 3 bases, J lost 5 bases, and 7 bases stayed unmatched. This CDR3 is built from 16 residues. CDR1 is MDHEN and CDR2 is SYDVKM in the germline V gene. The CDR3 loop reads CASSFPLAGFNNEQFF. Written as DNA, the CDR3 is TGTGCCAGCAGTTTCCCACTAGCGGGATTTAACAATGAGCAGTTCTTC.